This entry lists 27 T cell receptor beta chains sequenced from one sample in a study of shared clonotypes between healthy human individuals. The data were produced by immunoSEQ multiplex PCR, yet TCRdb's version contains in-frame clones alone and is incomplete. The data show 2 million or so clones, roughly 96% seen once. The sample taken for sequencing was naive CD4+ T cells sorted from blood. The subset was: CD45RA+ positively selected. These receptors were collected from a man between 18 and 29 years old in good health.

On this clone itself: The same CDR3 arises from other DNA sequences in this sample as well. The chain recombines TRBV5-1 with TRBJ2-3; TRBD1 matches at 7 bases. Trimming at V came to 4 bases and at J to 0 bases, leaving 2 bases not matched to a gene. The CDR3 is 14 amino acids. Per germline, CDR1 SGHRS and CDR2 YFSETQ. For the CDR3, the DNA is TGCGCCAGCAGCCGGGACAGCAGCACAGATACGCAGTATTTT. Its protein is CASSRDSSTDTQYF.

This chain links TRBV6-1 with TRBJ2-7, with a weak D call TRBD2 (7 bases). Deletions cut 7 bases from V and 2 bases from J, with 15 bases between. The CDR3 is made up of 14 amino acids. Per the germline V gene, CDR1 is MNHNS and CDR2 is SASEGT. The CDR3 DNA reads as TGTGCCAGCATGGGGGGGCTCTCCGCCTACGAGCAGTACTTC. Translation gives CASMGGLSAYEQYF.

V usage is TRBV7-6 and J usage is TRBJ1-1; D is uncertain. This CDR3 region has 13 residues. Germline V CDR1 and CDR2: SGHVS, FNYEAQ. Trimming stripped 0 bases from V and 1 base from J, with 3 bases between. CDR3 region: CASSLAQNTEAFF. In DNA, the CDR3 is TGTGCCAGCAGCTTAGCGCAGAACACTGAAGCTTTCTTT.

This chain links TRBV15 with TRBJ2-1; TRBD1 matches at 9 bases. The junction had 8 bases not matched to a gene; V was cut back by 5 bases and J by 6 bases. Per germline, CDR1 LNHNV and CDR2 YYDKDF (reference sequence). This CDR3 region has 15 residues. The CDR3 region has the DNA TGTGCCACCAGCTTGGACAGGGGAAGAAGCAATGAGCAGTTCTTC. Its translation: CATSLDRGRSNEQFF.

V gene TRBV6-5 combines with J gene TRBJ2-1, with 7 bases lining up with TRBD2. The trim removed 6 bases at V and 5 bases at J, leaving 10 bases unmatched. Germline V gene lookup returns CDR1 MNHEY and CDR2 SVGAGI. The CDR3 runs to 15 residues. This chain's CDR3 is CASRLRGAGDNEQFF. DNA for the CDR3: TGTGCCAGCAGACTACGGGGTGCGGGGGACAATGAGCAGTTCTTC.

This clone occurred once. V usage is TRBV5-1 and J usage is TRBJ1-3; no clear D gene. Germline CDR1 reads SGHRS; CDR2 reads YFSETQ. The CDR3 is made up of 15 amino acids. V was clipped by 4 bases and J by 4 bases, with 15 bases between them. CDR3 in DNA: TGCGCCAGCAGCAAGGATGGATGGGCCGGAAACACCATATATTTT. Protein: CASSKDGWAGNTIYF.

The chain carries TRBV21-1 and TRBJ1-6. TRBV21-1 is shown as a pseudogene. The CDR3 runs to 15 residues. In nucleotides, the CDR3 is TGTGCCAGCAGCCCCCGACGGAGAATTAATTCACCCCTCCACTTT. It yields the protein CASSPRRRINSPLHF.

DNA for the CDR3: TGTGCCAGCAGTTCAGGGGGCGATTTCTACGAGCAGTACTTC. It codes for CASSSGGDFYEQYF. The chain couples TRBV28 to TRBJ2-7; TRBD1 matches at 8 bases. V lost 4 bases, J lost 3 bases, and 5 bases stayed unmatched. The germline V gene encodes CDR1 MDHEN and CDR2 SYDVKM. The CDR3 spans 14 residues. The whole variable domain, filled in from reference TRBV28 and TRBJ2-7, reads DVKVTQSSRYLVKRTGEKVFLECVQDMDHENMFWYRQDPGLGLRLIYFSYDVKMKEKGDIPEGYSVSREKKERFSLILESASTNQTSMYLCASSSGGDFYEQYFGPGTRLTVT.

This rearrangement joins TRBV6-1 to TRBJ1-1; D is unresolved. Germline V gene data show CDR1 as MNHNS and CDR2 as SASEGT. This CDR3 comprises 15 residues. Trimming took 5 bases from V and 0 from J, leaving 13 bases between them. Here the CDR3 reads CASSNIVPMNTEAFF. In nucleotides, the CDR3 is TGTGCCAGCAGTAACATTGTTCCCATGAACACTGAAGCTTTCTTT.

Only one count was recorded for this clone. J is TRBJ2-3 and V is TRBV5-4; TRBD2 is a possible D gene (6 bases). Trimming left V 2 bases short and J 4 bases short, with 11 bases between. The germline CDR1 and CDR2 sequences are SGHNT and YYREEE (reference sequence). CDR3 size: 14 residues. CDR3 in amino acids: CASSLGAGADTQYF. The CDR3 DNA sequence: TGTGCCAGCAGCTTAGGAGCGGGCGCAGATACGCAGTATTTT.

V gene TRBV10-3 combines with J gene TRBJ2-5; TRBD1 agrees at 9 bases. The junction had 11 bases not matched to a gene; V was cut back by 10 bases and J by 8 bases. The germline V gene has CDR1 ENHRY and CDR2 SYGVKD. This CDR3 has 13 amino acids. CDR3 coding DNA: TGTGCCACTAACAGGGGGCAGGAAGGTACCCAGTACTTC. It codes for CATNRGQEGTQYF.

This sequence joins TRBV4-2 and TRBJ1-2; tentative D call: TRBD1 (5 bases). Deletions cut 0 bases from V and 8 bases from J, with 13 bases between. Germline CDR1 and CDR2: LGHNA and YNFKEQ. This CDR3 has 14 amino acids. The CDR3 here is CASSQDRGEGGYTF. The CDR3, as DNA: TGTGCCAGCAGCCAAGATAGGGGTGAGGGCGGCTACACCTTC.

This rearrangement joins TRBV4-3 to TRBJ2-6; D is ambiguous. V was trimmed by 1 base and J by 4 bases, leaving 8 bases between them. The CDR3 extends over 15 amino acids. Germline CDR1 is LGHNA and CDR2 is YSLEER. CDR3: CASSQAEGGANVLTF. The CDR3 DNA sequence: TGCGCCAGCAGCCAAGCCGAAGGAGGGGCCAACGTCCTGACTTTC.

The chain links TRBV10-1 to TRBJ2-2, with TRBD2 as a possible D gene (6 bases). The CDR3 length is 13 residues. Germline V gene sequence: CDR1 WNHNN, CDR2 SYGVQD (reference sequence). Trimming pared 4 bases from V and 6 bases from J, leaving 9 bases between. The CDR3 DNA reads TGCGCCAGCAGTGCTAGCGTCGCCGGGGAGCTGTTTTTT. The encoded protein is CASSASVAGELFF.

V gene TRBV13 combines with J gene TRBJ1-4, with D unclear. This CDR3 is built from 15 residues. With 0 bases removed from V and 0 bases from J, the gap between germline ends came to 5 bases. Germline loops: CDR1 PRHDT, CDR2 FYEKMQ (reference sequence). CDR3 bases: TGTGCCAGCAGCTTAGGGGCGGCAACTAATGAAAAACTGTTTTTT. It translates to CASSLGAATNEKLFF.

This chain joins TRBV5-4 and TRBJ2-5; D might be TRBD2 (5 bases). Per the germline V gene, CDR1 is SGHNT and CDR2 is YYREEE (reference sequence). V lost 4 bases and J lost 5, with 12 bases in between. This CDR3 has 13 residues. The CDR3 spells CASSLEVTETQYF. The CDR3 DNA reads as TGTGCCAGCAGCCTGGAGGTGACGGAGACCCAGTACTTC.

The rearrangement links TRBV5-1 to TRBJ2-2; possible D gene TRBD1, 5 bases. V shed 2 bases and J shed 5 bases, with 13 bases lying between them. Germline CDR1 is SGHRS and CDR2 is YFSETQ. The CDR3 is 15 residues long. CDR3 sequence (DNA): TGCGCCAGCAGCTTTAGGGGCACACAAACCGGGGAGCTGTTTTTT. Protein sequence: CASSFRGTQTGELFF.

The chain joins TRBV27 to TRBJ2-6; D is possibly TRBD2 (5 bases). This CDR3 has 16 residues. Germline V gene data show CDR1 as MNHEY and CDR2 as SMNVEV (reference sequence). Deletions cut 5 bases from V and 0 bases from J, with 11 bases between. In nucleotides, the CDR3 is TGTGCCAGCAGTCCTCAGCGGATCTCTGGGGCCAACGTCCTGACTTTC. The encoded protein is CASSPQRISGANVLTF.

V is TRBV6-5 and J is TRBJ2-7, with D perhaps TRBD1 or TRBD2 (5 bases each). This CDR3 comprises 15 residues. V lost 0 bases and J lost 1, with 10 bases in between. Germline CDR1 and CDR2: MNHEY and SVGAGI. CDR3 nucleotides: TGTGCCAGCAGTTACTCGAGCGGACAATCCTACGAGCAGTACTTC. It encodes CASSYSSGQSYEQYF.

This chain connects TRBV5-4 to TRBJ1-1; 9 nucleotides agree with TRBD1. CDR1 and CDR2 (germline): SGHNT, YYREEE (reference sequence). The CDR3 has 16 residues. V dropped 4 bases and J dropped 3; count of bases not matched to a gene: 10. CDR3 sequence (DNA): TGTGCCAGCAGCGAGAACAGGGGGCCTTTTTACACTGAAGCTTTCTTT. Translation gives CASSENRGPFYTEAFF. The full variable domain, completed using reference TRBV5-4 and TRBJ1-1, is ETGVTQSPTHLIKTRGQQVTLRCSSQSGHNTVSWYQQALGQGPQFIFQYYREEENGRGNFPPRFSGLQFPNYSSELNVNALELDDSALYLCASSENRGPFYTEAFFGQGTRLTVV.

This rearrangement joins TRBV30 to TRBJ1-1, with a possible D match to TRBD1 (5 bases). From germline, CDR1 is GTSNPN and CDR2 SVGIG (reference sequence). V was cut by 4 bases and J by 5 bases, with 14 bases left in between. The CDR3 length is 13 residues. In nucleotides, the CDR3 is TGTGCCTGGACCTGGCAGGAGGGGACTGAAGCTTTCTTT. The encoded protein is CAWTWQEGTEAFF.

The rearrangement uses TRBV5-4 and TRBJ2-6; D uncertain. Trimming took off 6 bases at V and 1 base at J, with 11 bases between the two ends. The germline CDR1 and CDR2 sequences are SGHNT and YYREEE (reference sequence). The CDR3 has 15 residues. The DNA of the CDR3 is TGTGCCAGCAAACAGATTGGGTCTGGGGCCAACGTCCTGACTTTC. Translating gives CASKQIGSGANVLTF.

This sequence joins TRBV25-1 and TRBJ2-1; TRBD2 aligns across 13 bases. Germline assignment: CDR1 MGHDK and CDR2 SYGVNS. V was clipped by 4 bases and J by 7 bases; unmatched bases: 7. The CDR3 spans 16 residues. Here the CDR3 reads CASSGKRTSGRNEQFF. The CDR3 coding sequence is TGTGCCAGCAGTGGAAAGCGGACTAGCGGGAGAAATGAGCAGTTCTTC.

CDR3 region: CAWSVVLGNTEAFF. CDR3 nucleotide sequence: TGTGCCTGGAGTGTAGTATTGGGGAACACTGAAGCTTTCTTT. The rearrangement links TRBV30 to TRBJ1-1; D is uncertain. The CDR3 consists of 14 residues. V lost 0 bases and J 1 base, leaving 9 bases between the germline ends. The germline gives CDR1 GTSNPN, CDR2 SVGIG (reference sequence).

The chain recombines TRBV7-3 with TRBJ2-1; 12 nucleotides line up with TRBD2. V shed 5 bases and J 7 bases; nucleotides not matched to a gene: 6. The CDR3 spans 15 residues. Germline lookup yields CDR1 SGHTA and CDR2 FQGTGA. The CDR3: CASSPRLAGVNEQFF. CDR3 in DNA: TGTGCCAGCAGCCCACGACTAGCGGGGGTGAATGAGCAGTTCTTC.

CDR3 region: CASGQGNEQYF. As DNA, the CDR3 is TGTGCCAGCGGACAGGGGAACGAGCAGTACTTC. This chain connects TRBV6-5 to TRBJ2-7; TRBD1 agrees at 9 bases. This CDR3 region has 11 residues. Germline-derived CDR1 and CDR2 are MNHEY and SVGAGI. The V segment lost 8 bases and the J segment 5 bases; nucleotides outside the gene matches: 1.

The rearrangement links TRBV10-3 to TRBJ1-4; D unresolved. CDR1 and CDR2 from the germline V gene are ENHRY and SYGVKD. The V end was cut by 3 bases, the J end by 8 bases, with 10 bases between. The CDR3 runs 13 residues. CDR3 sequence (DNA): TGTGCCATCAGTGAAGGGATGGGGGAAAAACTGTTTTTT. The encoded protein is CAISEGMGEKLFF.